The 5 T cell receptor beta chains reported below all come from one sample, sequenced in a study of T cells in Graves' hyperthyroidism and ophthalmopathy. RNA transcripts gave rise to amplified TCR beta CDR3 regions. In the first-round RT-PCR of the TCR CDR3, the HTBI primer set was used. TCRdb independently ran MiXCR on the multiplex PCR reads; one entry per CDR3 protein. The sample has about 330,000 distinct CDR3 sequences; approximately 13% are singletons. Material for sequencing was blood. These receptors were taken from a woman in her thirties or forties with Graves' ophthalmopathy.

The V and J genes are TRBV5-6 and TRBJ1-1, with D perhaps TRBD1 (5 bases). V dropped 4 bases and J dropped 0 bases, with 16 bases sitting between them. The CDR3 has 16 residues. CDR1 and CDR2 (germline): SGHDT, YYEEEE. CDR3 in amino acids: CASSQLGRQMNTEAFF. In DNA form, the CDR3 reads TGTGCCAGCAGCCAATTGGGTAGACAGATGAACACTGAAGCTTTCTTT.

This clonotype was detected ten times or more. The genes are TRBV7-9 and TRBJ2-7, with 8 bases matching TRBD1. The V gene's germline CDR1 is SEHNR and CDR2 FQNEAQ (reference sequence). This CDR3 contains 15 residues. V dropped 1 base and J dropped 2; count of bases not matched to a gene: 4. The CDR3 DNA follows: TGTGCCAGCAGCTTAGTCACAGGGGGACCCTACGAGCAGTACTTC. Its protein product is CASSLVTGGPYEQYF.

This sequence joins TRBV3-1 and TRBJ2-1; the D is unclear. Deletions cut 4 bases from V and 4 bases from J, with 17 bases between. The CDR3 totals 16 residues. CDR1 LGHDT and CDR2 YNNKEL come from the germline V gene (reference sequence). CDR3 protein: CASSPSAQQGYNEQFF. CDR3 DNA sequence: TGTGCCAGCAGCCCGTCGGCACAGCAAGGGTACAATGAGCAGTTCTTC.

The chain links TRBV7-9 to TRBJ2-5, with no clear D. The V gene's germline CDR1 is SEHNR and CDR2 FQNEAQ (reference sequence). The CDR3 is 13 amino acids. Trimming cost V 4 bases and J 0 bases, with 6 bases left between them. The CDR3, as DNA: TGTGCCAGCAGCTCACTGTACCAAGAGACCCAGTACTTC. This encodes CASSSLYQETQYF. The whole variable domain, filled in from reference TRBV7-9 and TRBJ2-5, reads DTGVSQNPRHKITKRGQNVTFRCDPISEHNRLYWYRQTLGQGPEFLTYFQNEAQLEKSRLLSDRFSAERPKGSFSTLEIQRTEQGDSAMYLCASSSLYQETQYFGPGTRLLVL.

This clonotype was recorded many times. This rearrangement joins TRBV28 to TRBJ2-2; 9 positions agree with TRBD1. This CDR3 has 14 amino acids. Trimming cost V 11 bases and J 7 bases; bases outside gene matches: 11. Germline V gene data show CDR1 as MDHEN and CDR2 as SYDVKM. CDR3 nucleotide sequence: TGTGCCGGTGAAACGACAGGGGGTAACGGGGAGCTGTTTTTT. Protein product: CAGETTGGNGELFF.